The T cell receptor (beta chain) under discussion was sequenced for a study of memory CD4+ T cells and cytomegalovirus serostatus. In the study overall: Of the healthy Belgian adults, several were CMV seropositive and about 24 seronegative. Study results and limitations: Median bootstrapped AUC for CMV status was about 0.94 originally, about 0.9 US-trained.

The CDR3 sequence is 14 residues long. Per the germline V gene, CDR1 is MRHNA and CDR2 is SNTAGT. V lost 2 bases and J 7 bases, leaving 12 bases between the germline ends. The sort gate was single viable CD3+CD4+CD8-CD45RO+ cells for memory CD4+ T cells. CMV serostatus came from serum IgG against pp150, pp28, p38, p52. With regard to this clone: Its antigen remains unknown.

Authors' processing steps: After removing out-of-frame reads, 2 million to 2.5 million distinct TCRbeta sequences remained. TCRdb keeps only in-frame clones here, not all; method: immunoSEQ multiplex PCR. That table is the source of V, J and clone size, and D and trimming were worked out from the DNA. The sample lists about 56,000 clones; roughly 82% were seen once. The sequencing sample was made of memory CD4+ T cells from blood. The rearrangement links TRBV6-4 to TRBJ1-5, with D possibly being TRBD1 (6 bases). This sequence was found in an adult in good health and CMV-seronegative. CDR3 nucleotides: TGTGCCAGCAGTGACAGGGGGAGTTGGCAGCCCCAGCATTTT. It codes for CASSDRGSWQPQHF.